These 4 T cell receptor beta chains share one sample of origin, sequenced in a study of vaccination effects on CD4 cells after COVID-19 (dated by TCRdb to 2021 to 2024). Library preparation employed the immunoSEQ multiplex PCR assay. Held by TCRdb, this immuneACCESS table contains in-frame sequences only and omits some clones. Under half of the omission traces to an unresolved V gene where checked; the cause of the rest is unknown. The sample table records roughly 29,000 clones; less than 75% of these occur just once. The top ten clonotypes cover approximately 9.9% of the sample. Their specific antigens are unknown. After more than nine days of culture, CD4+ T cells were isolated with the EasySep CD4+ T cell isolation kit. Here the sequenced sample was CD4+ T cells from PBMCs cultured without peptide, taken before COVID-19 vaccination. The receptors were gathered from a human donor who received a COVID-19 vaccine.

The chain combines TRBV4-1 with TRBJ2-5; no reliable D call. Between the trimmed V and J ends, which lost 3 bases and 2 bases, there was a span of 4 bases. The CDR3 has 12 amino acids. CDR1 MGHRA and CDR2 YSYEKL come from the germline V gene. The CDR3 region has the DNA TGCGCCAGCAGCCACACGCAAGAGACCCAGTACTTC. This translates into CASSHTQETQYF.

The chain couples TRBV19 to TRBJ1-1; D perhaps matches TRBD1 (5 bases). CDR3 length: 14 amino acids. Trimming left V 7 bases short and J 3 bases short, with 15 bases between. The germline CDR1 and CDR2 sequences are LNHDA and SQIVND (reference sequence). CDR3 in amino acids: CASTQGLSDTEAFF. The CDR3 DNA reads TGTGCCAGTACGCAGGGACTATCAGACACTGAAGCTTTCTTT. Variable domain in full (rest from reference TRBV19 and TRBJ1-1): DGGITQSPKYLFRKEGQNVTLSCEQNLNHDAMYWYRQDPGQGLRLIYYSQIVNDFQKGDIAEGYSVSREKKESFPLTVTSAQKNPTAFYLCASTQGLSDTEAFFGQGTRLTVV.

V gene TRBV6-5 combines with J gene TRBJ1-4; weak D call: TRBD1 (5 bases). The CDR3 spans 14 residues. Germline loops: CDR1 MNHEY, CDR2 SVGAGI. V was pared by 7 bases and J by 2 bases, with 11 bases between. CDR3 region: CASTRQLTNEKLFF. CDR3 nucleotides: TGTGCCAGCACCAGACAGCTCACTAATGAAAAACTGTTTTTT.

The rearrangement links TRBV2 to TRBJ1-5, with 9 bases lining up with TRBD1. This CDR3 spans 15 amino acids. Per germline, CDR1 SNHLY and CDR2 FYNNEI. V lost 2 bases, J lost 9 bases, and 8 bases stayed unmatched. CDR3 DNA: TGTGCCAGCAGTGAAATGACAGGGGGTTCTCGGCCCCAGCATTTT. This translates into CASSEMTGGSRPQHF.